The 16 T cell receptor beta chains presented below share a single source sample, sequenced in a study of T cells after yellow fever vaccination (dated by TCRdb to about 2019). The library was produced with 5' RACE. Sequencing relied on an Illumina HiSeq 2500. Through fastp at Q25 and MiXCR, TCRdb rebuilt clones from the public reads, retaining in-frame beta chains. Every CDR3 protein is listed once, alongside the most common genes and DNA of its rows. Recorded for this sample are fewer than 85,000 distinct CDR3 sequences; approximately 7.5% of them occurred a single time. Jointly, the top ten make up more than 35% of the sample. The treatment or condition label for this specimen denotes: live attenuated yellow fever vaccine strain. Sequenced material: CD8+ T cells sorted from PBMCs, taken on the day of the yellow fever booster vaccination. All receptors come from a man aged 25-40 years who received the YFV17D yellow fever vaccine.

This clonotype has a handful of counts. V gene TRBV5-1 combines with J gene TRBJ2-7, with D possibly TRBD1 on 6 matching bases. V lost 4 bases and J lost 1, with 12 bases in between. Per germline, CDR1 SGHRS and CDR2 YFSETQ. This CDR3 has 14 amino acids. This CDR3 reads CASSETGDSYEQYF. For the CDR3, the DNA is TGCGCCAGCAGCGAGACAGGTGATTCCTACGAGCAGTACTTC.

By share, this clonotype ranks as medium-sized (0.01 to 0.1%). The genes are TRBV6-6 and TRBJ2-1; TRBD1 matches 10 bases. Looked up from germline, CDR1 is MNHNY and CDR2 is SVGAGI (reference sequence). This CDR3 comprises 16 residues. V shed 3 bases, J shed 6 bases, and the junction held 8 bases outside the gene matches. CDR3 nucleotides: TGTGCCAGCAGTTATAGAGGGACAGGGGAACGCAATGAGCAGTTCTTC. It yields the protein CASSYRGTGERNEQFF.

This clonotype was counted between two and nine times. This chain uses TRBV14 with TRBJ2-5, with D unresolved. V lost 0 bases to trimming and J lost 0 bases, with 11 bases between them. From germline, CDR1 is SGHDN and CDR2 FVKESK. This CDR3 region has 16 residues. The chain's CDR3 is CASSQEVEGYQETQYF. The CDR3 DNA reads TGTGCCAGCAGCCAAGAAGTGGAAGGCTACCAAGAGACCCAGTACTTC.

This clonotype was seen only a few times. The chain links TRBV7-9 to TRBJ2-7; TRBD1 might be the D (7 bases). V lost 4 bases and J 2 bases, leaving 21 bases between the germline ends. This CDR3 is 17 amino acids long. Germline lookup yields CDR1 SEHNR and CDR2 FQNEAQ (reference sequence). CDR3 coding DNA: TGTGCCAGCAGCTCTCCCTTGGACAGGAGGGGTCCCTACGAGCAGTACTTC. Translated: CASSSPLDRRGPYEQYF.

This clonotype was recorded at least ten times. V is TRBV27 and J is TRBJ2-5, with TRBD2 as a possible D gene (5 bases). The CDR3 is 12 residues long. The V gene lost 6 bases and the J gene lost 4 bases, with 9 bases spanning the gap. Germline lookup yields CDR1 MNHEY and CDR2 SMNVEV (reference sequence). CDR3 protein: CASREGPETQYF. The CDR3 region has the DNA TGTGCCAGCAGAGAGGGTCCAGAGACCCAGTACTTC.

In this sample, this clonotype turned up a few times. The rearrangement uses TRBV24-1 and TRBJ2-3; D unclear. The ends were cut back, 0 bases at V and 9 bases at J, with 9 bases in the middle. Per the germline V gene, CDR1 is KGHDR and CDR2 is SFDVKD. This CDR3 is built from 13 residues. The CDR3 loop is CATSDLAEETQYF. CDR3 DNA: TGTGCCACCAGTGATTTGGCTGAGGAGACGCAGTATTTT.

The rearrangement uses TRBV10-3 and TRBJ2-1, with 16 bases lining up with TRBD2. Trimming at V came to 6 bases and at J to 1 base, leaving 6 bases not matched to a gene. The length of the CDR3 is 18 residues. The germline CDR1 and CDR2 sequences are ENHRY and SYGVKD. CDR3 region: CAIRGLAGGGESYNEQFF. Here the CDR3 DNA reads TGTGCCATCAGGGGACTAGCGGGAGGGGGGGAGTCCTACAATGAGCAGTTCTTC.

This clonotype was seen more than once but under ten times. The CDR3 is CASSWGQGDSYEQYF. The DNA of the CDR3 is TGTGCCAGTAGCTGGGGACAGGGGGACTCCTACGAGCAGTACTTC. The chain uses TRBV19 and TRBJ2-7; 11 bases line up with TRBD1. The CDR3 is made up of 15 amino acids. Trimming took 6 bases from V and 0 from J; bases not matched to a gene: 4. CDR1 is LNHDA and CDR2 is SQIVND in the germline V gene (reference sequence).

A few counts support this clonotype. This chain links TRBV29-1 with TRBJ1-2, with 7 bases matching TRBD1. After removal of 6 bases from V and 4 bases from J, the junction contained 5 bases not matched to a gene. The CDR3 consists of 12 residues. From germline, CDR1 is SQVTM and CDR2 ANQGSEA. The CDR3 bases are TGCAGCGTCACAGGGGTCTTCTATGGCTACACCTTC. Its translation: CSVTGVFYGYTF. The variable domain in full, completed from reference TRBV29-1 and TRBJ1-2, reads SAVISQKPSRDICQRGTSLTIQCQVDSQVTMMFWYRQQPGQSLTLIATANQGSEATYESGFVIDKFPISRPNLTFSTLTVSNMSPEDSSIYLCSVTGVFYGYTFGSGTRLTVV.

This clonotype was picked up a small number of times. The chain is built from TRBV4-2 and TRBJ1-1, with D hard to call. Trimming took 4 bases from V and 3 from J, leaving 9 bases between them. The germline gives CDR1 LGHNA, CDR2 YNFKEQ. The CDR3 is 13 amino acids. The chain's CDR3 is CASSLPTDTEAFF. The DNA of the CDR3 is TGTGCCAGCAGCCTCCCCACGGACACTGAAGCTTTCTTT.

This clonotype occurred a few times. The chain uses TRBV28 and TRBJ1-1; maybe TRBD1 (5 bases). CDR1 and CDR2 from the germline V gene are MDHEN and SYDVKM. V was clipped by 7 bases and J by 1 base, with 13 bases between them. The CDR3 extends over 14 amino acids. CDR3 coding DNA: TGTGCCAGCACCACCCGGGGCGGGAACACTGAAGCTTTCTTT. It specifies CASTTRGGNTEAFF.

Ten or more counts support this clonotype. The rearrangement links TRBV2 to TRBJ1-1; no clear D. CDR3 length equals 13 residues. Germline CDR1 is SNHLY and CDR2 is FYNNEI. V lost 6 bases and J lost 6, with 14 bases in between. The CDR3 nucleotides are TGTGCCAGCAGCAATGAGATTGGCGCTGAAGCTTTCTTT. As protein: CASSNEIGAEAFF.

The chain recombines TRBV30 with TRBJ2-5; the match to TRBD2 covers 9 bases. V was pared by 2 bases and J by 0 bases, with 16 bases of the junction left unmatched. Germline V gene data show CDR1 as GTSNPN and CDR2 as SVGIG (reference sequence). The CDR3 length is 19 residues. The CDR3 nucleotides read TGTGCCTGGAGTTTGACCCTATTGCCGGCGGGAGGGGACCAAGAGACCCAGTACTTC. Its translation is CAWSLTLLPAGGDQETQYF.

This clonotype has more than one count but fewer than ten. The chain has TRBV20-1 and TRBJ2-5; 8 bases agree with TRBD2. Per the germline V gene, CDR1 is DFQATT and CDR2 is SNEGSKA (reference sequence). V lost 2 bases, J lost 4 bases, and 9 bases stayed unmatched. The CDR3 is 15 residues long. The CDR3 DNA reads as TGCAGTGCTAGAAACTCCGCGGGGGGTGGAGAGACCCAGTACTTC. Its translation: CSARNSAGGGETQYF.

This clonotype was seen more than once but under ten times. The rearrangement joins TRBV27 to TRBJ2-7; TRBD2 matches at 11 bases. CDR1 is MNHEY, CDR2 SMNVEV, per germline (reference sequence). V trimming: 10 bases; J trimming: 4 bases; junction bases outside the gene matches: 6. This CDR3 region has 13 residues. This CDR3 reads CAISGTSGYEQYF. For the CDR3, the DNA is TGTGCCATCTCCGGGACTAGCGGTTACGAGCAGTACTTC.

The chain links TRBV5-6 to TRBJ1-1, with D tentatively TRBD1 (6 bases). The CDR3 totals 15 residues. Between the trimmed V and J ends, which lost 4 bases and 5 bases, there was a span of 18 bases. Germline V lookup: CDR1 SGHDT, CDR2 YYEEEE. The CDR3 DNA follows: TGTGCCAGCAGCCGGACAGCCCCACCGCGGACTGAAGCTTTCTTT. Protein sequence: CASSRTAPPRTEAFF.